The 5 T cell receptor beta chains in this list originate from one sample, sequenced in a study of blood T cell repertoires in COVID-19. Profiling relied on immunoSEQ multiplex PCR, and the TCRdb table lists in-frame clones only, not all of them. The repertoire holds some 270,000 clones, with around nine tenths as singletons. The sequencing sample was made of peripheral blood. The receptors originated from a man between 35 and 55 years old with active or convalescent COVID-19.

V is TRBV19 and J is TRBJ2-1; 9 bases agree with TRBD2. With V trimmed by 5 bases and J by 6 bases, 8 bases remained unmatched. Per the germline V gene, CDR1 is LNHDA and CDR2 is SQIVND (reference sequence). The CDR3 sequence is 15 residues long. CDR3 nucleotides: TGTGCCAGTAGTGAGGGGACTAGCATTCGCAATGAGCAGTTCTTC. Its protein is CASSEGTSIRNEQFF.

This rearrangement joins TRBV19 to TRBJ2-3; 11 bases fit TRBD1. The germline gives CDR1 LNHDA, CDR2 SQIVND (reference sequence). The V and J ends lost 7 bases and 5 bases, in that order; junction bases with no gene match: 2. The CDR3 loop spans 13 amino acids. The CDR3 loop is CASKDRGRDTQYF. Written as DNA, the CDR3 is TGTGCCAGTAAGGACAGGGGGCGAGATACGCAGTATTTT.

The V gene is TRBV30, the J gene TRBJ2-3, with 7 bases fitting TRBD1. Germline CDR1 reads GTSNPN; CDR2 reads SVGIG (reference sequence). CDR3 length: 12 residues. V dropped 8 bases and J dropped 0; count of bases not matched to a gene: 2. CDR3 in amino acids: CAGTVSTDTQYF. The CDR3 nucleotides are TGTGCCGGGACAGTTAGCACAGATACGCAGTATTTT.

The J gene is TRBJ1-1, the V gene TRBV5-1, with 7 bases that match TRBD1. Germline loops: CDR1 SGHRS, CDR2 YFSETQ. The trim removed 0 bases at V and 3 bases at J, leaving 5 bases unmatched. CDR3 length equals 15 residues. This CDR3 reads CASSLDRGRDTEAFF. The CDR3 DNA follows: TGCGCCAGCAGCTTGGACAGGGGAAGGGACACTGAAGCTTTCTTT.

The chain carries TRBV5-4 and TRBJ1-5, with no clear D. CDR1 is SGHNT and CDR2 is YYREEE in the germline V gene (reference sequence). The CDR3 has 13 residues. The V end lost 0 bases, the J end lost 4 bases, and 5 bases lay between the germline ends. The CDR3 sequence is CASSLGLNQPQHF. In nucleotides, the CDR3 is TGTGCCAGCAGCTTGGGACTTAATCAGCCCCAGCATTTT.